A single sample gave rise to the 3 T cell receptor beta chains below, sequenced in a study of radiotherapy plus CTLA-4 blockade in lung cancer. Some clones are missing from TCRdb's copy, which holds only in-frame ones; the method was immunoSEQ multiplex PCR. The table shows 80,000 to 100,000 clones, with 65% to 80% occurring only once. The starting material was peripheral blood, obtained from a patient treated with radiotherapy plus ipilimumab. The receptors come from a human donor with non-small cell lung cancer who had a partial response to radiotherapy plus ipilimumab. Some clones in this sample may be carry-over from other donors' samples.

There are a few counts of this clone. This chain connects TRBV29-1 to TRBJ1-1; D gene unclear. This CDR3 has 13 residues. The V end lost 7 bases, the J end lost 2 bases, and 14 bases lay between the germline ends. The V gene's germline CDR1 is SQVTM and CDR2 ANQGSEA. For the CDR3, the DNA is TGCAGCGCCCAACGGGATATCAACACTGAAGCTTTCTTT. It codes for CSAQRDINTEAFF.

The chain is built from TRBV7-9 and TRBJ2-5, with 12 nucleotides matching TRBD1. The J call may be faulty, since TRBJ2-7 better matches the DNA end. This CDR3 is 15 amino acids long. Germline values: CDR1 SEHNR, CDR2 FQNEAQ (reference sequence). CDR3 residues: CASSLVGQGAGEQYF. The CDR3, as DNA: TGTGCCAGCAGCTTAGTGGGACAGGGGGCAGGCGAGCAGTACTTC.

The V and J genes are TRBV7-9 and TRBJ2-7; D might be TRBD1 (7 bases). The CDR3 totals 16 residues. The V gene lost 4 bases and the J gene lost 3 bases, with 19 bases spanning the gap. Germline lookup yields CDR1 SEHNR and CDR2 FQNEAQ (reference sequence). The CDR3 is CASSSLDRSGDYEQYF. The CDR3 bases are TGTGCCAGCAGCTCGCTGGACAGGTCGGGAGACTACGAGCAGTACTTC.